The clone carrying this TCR beta chain was seen a handful of times. The antigen is not known. Germline CDR1 and CDR2: MDHEN and SYDVKM. There are 14 residues in the CDR3. V gave up 4 bases and J gave up 5 bases, with 12 bases separating them. This entry belongs to a study of OX40 agonist ivuxolimab in advanced cancers. Study-wide context: Ivuxolimab doses were 0.01, 0.1, 0.3, 1.5, 3 or 10 mg/kg every 2 weeks. Two patients with cutaneous melanoma and one with hepatocellular carcinoma, three in total, showed partial responses.

Notes on the study in general: CD8+ T cells averaged more expanded clones than CD4+.

Sequencing used immunoSEQ multiplex PCR; TCRdb keeps in-frame clones, though not all of them. The sample yields tens of thousands of clones, 87% seen once. The chain uses TRBV28 and TRBJ1-5; TRBD1 might be the D (5 bases). The starting material was CD4+ or CD8+ T cells sorted from blood, obtained in a trial of the OX40 agonist ivuxolimab. This sequence was found in an adult with an advanced solid tumor such as melanoma, head and neck, liver or kidney cancer. CDR3 amino acids: CASSYTGEDQPQHF. In DNA, the CDR3 is TGTGCCAGCAGTTATACAGGCGAAGATCAGCCCCAGCATTTT. The full variable domain, its missing parts supplied by reference TRBV28 and TRBJ1-5, is DVKVTQSSRYLVKRTGEKVFLECVQDMDHENMFWYRQDPGLGLRLIYFSYDVKMKEKGDIPEGYSVSREKKERFSLILESASTNQTSMYLCASSYTGEDQPQHFGDGTRLSIL.